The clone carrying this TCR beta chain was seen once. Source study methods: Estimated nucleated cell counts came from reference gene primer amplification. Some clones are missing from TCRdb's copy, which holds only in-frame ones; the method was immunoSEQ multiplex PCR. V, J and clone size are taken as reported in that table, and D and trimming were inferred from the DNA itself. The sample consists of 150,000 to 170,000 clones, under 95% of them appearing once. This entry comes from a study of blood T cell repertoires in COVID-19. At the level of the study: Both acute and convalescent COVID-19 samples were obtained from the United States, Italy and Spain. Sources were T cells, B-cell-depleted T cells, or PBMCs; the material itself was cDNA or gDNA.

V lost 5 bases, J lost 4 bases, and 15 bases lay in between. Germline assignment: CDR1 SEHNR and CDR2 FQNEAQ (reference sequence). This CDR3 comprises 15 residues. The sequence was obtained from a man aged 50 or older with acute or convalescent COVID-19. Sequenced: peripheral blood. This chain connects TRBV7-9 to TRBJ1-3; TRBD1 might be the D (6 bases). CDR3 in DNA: TGTGCCAGCAGCCTACAGGGCCTCCTCGGAAACACCATATATTTT. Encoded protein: CASSLQGLLGNTIYF.